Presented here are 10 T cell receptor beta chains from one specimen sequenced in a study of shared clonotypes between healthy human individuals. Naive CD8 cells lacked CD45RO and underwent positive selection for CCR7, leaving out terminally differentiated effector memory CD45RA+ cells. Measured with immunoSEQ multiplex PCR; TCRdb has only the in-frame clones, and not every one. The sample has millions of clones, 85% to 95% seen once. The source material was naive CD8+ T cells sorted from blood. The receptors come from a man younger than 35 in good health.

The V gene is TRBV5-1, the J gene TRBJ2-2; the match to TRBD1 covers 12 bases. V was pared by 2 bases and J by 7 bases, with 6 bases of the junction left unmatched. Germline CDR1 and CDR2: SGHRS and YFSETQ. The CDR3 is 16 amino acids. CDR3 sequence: CASSFSGQGAGGELFF. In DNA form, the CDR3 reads TGCGCCAGCAGCTTTTCGGGACAGGGGGCTGGCGGGGAGCTGTTTTTT.

The CDR3 loop is CASSSAGGHTDTQYF. The CDR3 DNA sequence: TGTGCCAGCAGCTCAGCGGGGGGTCACACAGATACGCAGTATTTT. The V call is TRBV13, the J call TRBJ2-3, with 9 bases aligning to TRBD2. Germline V gene sequence: CDR1 PRHDT, CDR2 FYEKMQ (reference sequence). This CDR3 is 15 amino acids long. The ends lost 4 bases at V and 2 bases at J; junction bases unmatched: 4.

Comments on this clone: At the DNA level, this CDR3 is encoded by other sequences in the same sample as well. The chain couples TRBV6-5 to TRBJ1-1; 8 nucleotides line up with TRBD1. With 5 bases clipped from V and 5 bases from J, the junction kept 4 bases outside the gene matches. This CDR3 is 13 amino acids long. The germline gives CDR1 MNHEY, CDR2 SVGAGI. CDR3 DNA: TGTGCCAGCAGTCCCGACAGGGGAACTGAAGCTTTCTTT. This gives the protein CASSPDRGTEAFF.

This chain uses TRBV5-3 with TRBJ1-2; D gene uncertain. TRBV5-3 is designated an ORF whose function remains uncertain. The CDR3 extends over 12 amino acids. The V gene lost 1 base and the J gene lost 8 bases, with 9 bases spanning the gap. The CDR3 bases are TGTGCCAGAAGCTTGTCGGGCTTCGGCTACACCTTC. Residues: CARSLSGFGYTF.

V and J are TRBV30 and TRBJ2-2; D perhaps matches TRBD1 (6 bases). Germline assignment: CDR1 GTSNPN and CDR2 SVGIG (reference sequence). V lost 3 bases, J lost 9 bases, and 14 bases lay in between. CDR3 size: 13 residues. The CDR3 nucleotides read TGTGCCTGGAGAGACGAGGGGGACCGGGAGCTGTTTTTT. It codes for CAWRDEGDRELFF.

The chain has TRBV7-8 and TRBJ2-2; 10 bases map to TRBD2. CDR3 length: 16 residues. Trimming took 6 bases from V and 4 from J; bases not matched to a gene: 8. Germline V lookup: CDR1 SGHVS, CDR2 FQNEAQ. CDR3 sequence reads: CASRQGTSVGTGELFF. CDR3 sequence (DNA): TGTGCCAGCAGACAAGGGACTAGCGTGGGCACCGGGGAGCTGTTTTTT.

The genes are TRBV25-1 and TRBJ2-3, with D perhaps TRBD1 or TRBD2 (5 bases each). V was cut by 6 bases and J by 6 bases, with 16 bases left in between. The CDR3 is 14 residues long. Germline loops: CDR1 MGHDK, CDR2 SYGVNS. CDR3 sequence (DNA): TGTGCCAGCAGAGAGCACTGGGGACGGGATACGCAGTATTTT. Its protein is CASREHWGRDTQYF.

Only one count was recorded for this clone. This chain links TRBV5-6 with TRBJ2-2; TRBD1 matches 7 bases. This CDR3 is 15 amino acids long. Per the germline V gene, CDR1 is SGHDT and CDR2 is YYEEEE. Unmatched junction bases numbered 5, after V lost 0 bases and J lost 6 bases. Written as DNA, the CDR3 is TGTGCCAGCAGCTTGGTTGGTCAGGGGGCCGGGGAGCTGTTTTTT. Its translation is CASSLVGQGAGELFF.

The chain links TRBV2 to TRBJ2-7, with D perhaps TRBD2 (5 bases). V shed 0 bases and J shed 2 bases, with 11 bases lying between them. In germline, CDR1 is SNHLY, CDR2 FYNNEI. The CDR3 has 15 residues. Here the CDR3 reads CASSEAPGVAYEQYF. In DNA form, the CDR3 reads TGTGCCAGCAGTGAAGCGCCCGGGGTCGCCTACGAGCAGTACTTC.

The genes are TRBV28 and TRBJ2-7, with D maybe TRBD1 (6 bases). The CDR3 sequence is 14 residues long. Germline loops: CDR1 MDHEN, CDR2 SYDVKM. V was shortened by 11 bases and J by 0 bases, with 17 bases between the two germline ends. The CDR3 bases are TGTGCCTCAGCGGAAGCAGGGGACTCCTACGAGCAGTACTTC. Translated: CASAEAGDSYEQYF.